The rows below give T cell receptor beta chains drawn from one sample of a study of breast tumors, draining lymph nodes, adjacent tissues. Each CDR3 protein gets one entry after TCRdb re-called the multiplex PCR reads with MiXCR. The sample records 150,000 to 250,000 distinct CDR3 sequences, over 25% being singletons. Specimen: axillary lymph node tissue. These receptors all come from a female donor with breast cancer. Some clones in this sample may be carry-over from other donors' samples. CDR3s include the opening cysteine and the closing phenylalanine or tryptophan. Each record gives: D gene, clone size, V gene, J gene, CDR3 protein, CDR3 DNA. D genes are given only for firm matches. Clone size, where shown, is once, few, many, or a class for clones that have expanded.

.	few	TRBV6-2/TRBV6-3	TRBJ1-4	CASSRGSGPLEKLFF	TGTGCCAGCAGTAGGGGGTCTGGCCCTCTCGAAAAACTGTTTTTT
.	.	TRBV7-8	TRBJ2-1	CASSDKGGLVNGQLF	TGTGCCAGCAGCGATAAGGGGGGGTTAGTGAATGGGCAGCTCTTC
.	.	TRBV20-1	TRBJ2-3	CSATGGGGTDTQYF	TGCAGTGCTACCGGAGGGGGGGGTACAGATACGCAGTATTTT
.	many	TRBV20-1	TRBJ2-7	CSARLSSDEAGEQYF	TGCAGTGCTAGGTTAAGTAGCGATGAGGCTGGGGAGCAGTACTTC
TRBD2	many	TRBV28	TRBJ2-7	CASRVAGSSYEQYF	TGTGCCAGCAGGGTAGCGGGAAGCTCCTACGAGCAGTACTTC
.	many	TRBV7-8	TRBJ2-1	CASSLVVGLSYNEQFF	TGTGCCAGCAGCTTAGTGGTTGGGCTCTCCTACAATGAGCAGTTCTTC
TRBD1	many	TRBV7-3	TRBJ1-6	CASSLTGESPLHF	TGTGCCAGCAGCCTAACAGGGGAATCACCCCTCCACTTT
.	.	TRBV7-2	TRBJ2-1	CASSVGLHNEQSF	TGCGCCAGCAGCGTGGGACTTCATAATGAGCAGTCCTTC
TRBD1	many	TRBV4-2	TRBJ1-5	CASSQERGTGVGGSNQPQHF	TGTGCCAGCAGCCAAGAGAGAGGGACAGGGGTCGGAGGTAGCAATCAGCCCCAGCATTTT
.	many	TRBV3-1	TRBJ2-5	CASSRLVQGPQYF	TGTGCCAGCAGCCGCCTAGTACAGGGACCCCAGTACTTC
.	many	TRBV7-3	TRBJ2-3	CASSFGVARLDTQYF	TGTGCCAGCAGCTTTGGGGTTGCGCGGTTAGATACGCAGTATTTT
TRBD2	.	TRBV19	TRBJ2-2	CASRLAGGVGELFF	TGTGCTAGTAGACTAGCGGGAGGGGTCGGGGAGCTGTTTTTT
.	many	TRBV7-8	TRBJ2-1	CASSSRIPAGNSYNEQFF	TGTGCCAGCAGCTCCCGTATACCGGCGGGGAACTCCTACAATGAGCAGTTCTTC
.	once	TRBV3-1	TRBJ2-1	CASSPGRSEQFF	TGTGCCAGCAGCCCTGGACGGTCTGAGCAGTTCTTC
.	many	TRBV7-8	TRBJ2-5	CASSFLGAGETQYF	TGTGCCAGCAGCTTTTTAGGGGCCGGAGAGACCCAGTACTTC
.	.	TRBV2	TRBJ2-7	CASNPQTGMNEQYF	TGTGCCAGCAACCCTCAGACGGGGATGAACGAGCAGTACTTC
.	many	TRBV18	TRBJ1-5	CASSPAGDQPQHF	TGTGCCAGCTCACCGGCAGGGGATCAGCCCCAGCATTTT
TRBD1	many	TRBV5-1	TRBJ1-2	CASSSRGPDTRGYYGYTF	TGCGCCAGCAGCTCCAGGGGGCCGGACACAAGGGGATACTATGGCTACACCTTC
TRBD1	.	TRBV2	TRBJ2-2	CASSGQGSPGGELFF	TGTGCCAGCAGCGGACAGGGCAGTCCCGGCGGGGAGCTGTTTTTT
.	.	TRBV5-1	TRBJ1-3	CASSSSRAGNPIYF	TGCGCCAGCAGCTCCAGCAGGGCTGGAAACCCCATATATTTT
.	many	TRBV5-6	TRBJ1-4	CASSLGRGRNEKLFF	TGTGCCAGCAGCTTGGGGAGGGGCCGAAATGAAAAACTGTTTTTT
TRBD2	many	TRBV6-5	TRBJ2-1	CASRLGLAGHEQFF	TGTGCCAGCAGACTTGGACTAGCGGGCCATGAGCAGTTCTTC
TRBD1	.	TRBV12-3/TRBV12-4	TRBJ2-1	CASRLEGAYNEQFF	TGTGCCAGCAGGCTAGAGGGGGCATACAATGAGCAGTTCTTC
TRBD2	many	TRBV7-2	TRBJ2-1	CASSYQGKREGLTGSYNEQFF	TGTGCCAGCAGCTACCAGGGAAAGCGGGAGGGACTTACGGGCTCCTACAATGAGCAGTTCTTC
TRBD1	.	TRBV19	TRBJ2-7	CASSNTGTGSSEQYF	TGTGCCAGTAGTAATACCGGGACAGGGTCATCCGAGCAGTACTTC
.	many	TRBV12-3/TRBV12-4	TRBJ2-5	CASSSEGSAIETQYF	TGTGCCAGCAGTTCCGAGGGTTCAGCAATAGAGACCCAGTACTTC
TRBD1	many	TRBV14	TRBJ2-5	CASSRQQGVETQSF	TGTGCCAGCAGCCGGCAACAGGGGGTGGAGACCCAGTCCTTC
TRBD1	.	TRBV7-6	TRBJ1-1	CASGQGMNTEAFF	TGTGCCAGTGGACAGGGTATGAACACTGAAGCTTTCTTT
TRBD1	few	TRBV28	TRBJ2-6	CASSVDRGWVGANVLTF	TGTGCCAGCAGTGTCGACAGGGGATGGGTTGGGGCCAACGTCCTGACTTTC
.	many	TRBV11-2	TRBJ2-3	CASSRGSGFDTQYF	TGTGCCAGCAGCCGCGGGTCCGGCTTCGATACGCAGTATTTT
.	.	TRBV5-1	TRBJ2-6	CASSLVRGAGANVLTF	TGCGCCAGCAGCTTGGTTCGGGGCGCTGGGGCCAACGTCCTGACTTTC
.	many	TRBV4-3	TRBJ2-2	CASSQDRGTGELFF	TGCGCCAGCAGCCAAGATAGGGGCACCGGGGAGCTGTTTTTT
.	many	TRBV7-2	TRBJ1-5	CASSLARRGYNQPQHF	TGTGCCAGCAGCTTAGCCCGCAGGGGTTACAATCAGCCCCAGCATTTT
TRBD1	.	TRBV11-1	TRBJ2-3	CAGSSKGDRELYEQYF	TGTGCCGGCAGCTCAAAGGGGGACAGGGAGCTATACGAGCAGTACTTT
TRBD1	.	TRBV30	TRBJ2-1	CAWSGWDRGRNEQFF	TGTGCCTGGAGTGGTTGGGACAGGGGGCGAAATGAGCAGTTCTTC
TRBD1	many	TRBV18	TRBJ1-2	CASSPETGRVNGYTF	TGTGCCAGCTCACCCGAGACAGGGAGGGTTAATGGCTACACCTTC
TRBD2	.	TRBV15	TRBJ2-1	CATSSQRSGGVDNEQFF	TGTGCCACCAGCAGCCAACGAAGCGGGGGGGTTGACAATGAGCAGTTCTTC
.	few	TRBV5-1	TRBJ1-1	CASSLDSTTGEAFF	TGCGCCAGCAGCTTGGACAGTACCACAGGTGAAGCTTTCTTT
TRBD1	many	TRBV6-1	TRBJ2-5	CASSEGTGRLGETQYF	TGTGCCAGCAGTGAAGGGACAGGGAGGTTGGGAGAGACCCAGTACTTC
.	many	TRBV11-2	TRBJ2-1	CASMSQRGTHNEQFF	TGTGCCAGCATGAGTCAGAGGGGCACACACAATGAGCAGTTCTTC
.	many	TRBV12-3/TRBV12-4	TRBJ1-5	CASSFVGGSGNQPQHF	TGTGCCAGCAGTTTTGTAGGGGGATCGGGCAATCAGCCCCAGCATTTT
TRBD1	.	TRBV29-1	TRBJ2-7	CSVTGAGNEQYF	TGCAGCGTGACAGGGGCGGGGAACGAGCAGTACTTC
.	.	TRBV7-2	TRBJ1-1	CASSSSAGLNTEAFF	TGTGCCAGCAGCTCAAGCGCAGGATTGAACACTGAAGCTTTCTTT
.	many	TRBV5-8	TRBJ2-1	CASSLTVYNEQFF	TGTGCCAGCAGCTTAACGGTTTACAATGAGCAGTTCTTC
.	many	TRBV9	TRBJ1-5	CASSVDSGLGQPQHF	TGTGCCAGCAGCGTAGATTCAGGGTTGGGTCAGCCCCAGCATTTT
TRBD2	.	TRBV2	TRBJ2-2	CASMAGLAGRGGELFF	TGTGCCAGCATGGCTGGGCTAGCGGGGAGGGGCGGGGAGCTGTTTTTT
TRBD1	many	TRBV12-3/TRBV12-4	TRBJ2-1	CASSLRTGGYNEQFF	TGTGCCAGCAGTTTAAGGACAGGGGGCTACAATGAGCAGTTCTTC
.	many	TRBV14	TRBJ1-6	CASSQETGLRSYNSPLHF	TGTGCCAGCAGCCAAGAGACAGGCTTGAGGTCCTATAATTCACCCCTCCACTTT
.	once	TRBV9	TRBJ2-7	CASSASRGAYEQYF	TGTGCCAGCAGTGCTAGCCGGGGGGCGTACGAGCAGTACTTC
TRBD1	.	TRBV20-1	TRBJ1-5	CSALHWDRGGMGDNQPQHF	TGCAGTGCCCTCCATTGGGACAGGGGCGGGATGGGGGATAATCAGCCCCAGCATTTT
TRBD2	many	TRBV6-5	TRBJ2-3	CASSYSRAGVTDTQYF	TGTGCCAGCAGTTACTCGAGAGCGGGGGTCACAGATACGCAGTATTTT
TRBD2	many	TRBV7-2	TRBJ2-3	CASSLAGGTQYTQYF	TGTGCCAGCAGCCTAGCGGGAGGCACTCAATATACGCAGTATTTT
.	.	TRBV29-1	TRBJ2-1	CSVVYYLGFEQFF	TGCAGCGTTGTTTACTACTTAGGATTTGAGCAGTTCTTC
TRBD2	few	TRBV27	TRBJ2-1	CASSPPRGGPCNEQFF	TGTGCCAGCAGTCCCCCCCGGGGGGGGCCCTGCAATGAGCAGTTCTTC
.	many	TRBV5-5	TRBJ2-7	CASIPTATYEQYF	TGTGCCAGCATCCCGACAGCCACCTACGAGCAGTACTTC
.	.	TRBV28	TRBJ1-3	CASSPSGAGNTIYF	TGTGCCAGCAGTCCATCGGGGGCTGGAAACACCATATATTTT
TRBD2	many	TRBV19	TRBJ2-1	CASSSFGLAGDHEQFF	TGTGCCAGTAGTTCCTTTGGACTAGCGGGAGACCATGAGCAGTTCTTC
.	.	TRBV18	TRBJ2-4	CASSSFGTQPTIQYF	TGTGCCAGCTCAAGTTTCGGGACTCAGCCTACCATTCAGTACTTC
.	many	TRBV5-6	TRBJ1-4	CASSSRQVNEKLFF	TGTGCCAGCAGCTCAAGACAGGTTAATGAAAAACTGTTTTTT
.	few	TRBV19	TRBJ2-1	CASSPYTDTQFF	TGTGCCAGTAGTCCATACACAGATACGCAGTTCTTC